A selection of T cell receptor beta chains follows, all from one sample in a study of T cell responses to AZD1222 COVID-19 vaccine. Assay: immunoSEQ multiplex PCR; the TCRdb copy retains only in-frame clones and omits some. The data hold about 84,000 clones, with nearly 90% observed a single time. Sequenced here: peripheral blood, sampled on day 0 of AZD1222 vaccination. These receptors all come from an adult in good health. Both conserved end residues are part of each CDR3. A D gene is named only where the DNA matches it firmly. Clone size is stated in some rows and not others, as once, few, many or a class when expanded.

NA,TRBV7-2,TRBD2,TRBJ2-3,CASSLLKREGNRADTQYF,TGTGCCAGCAGCCTCCTTAAGCGGGAGGGTAATAGAGCAGATACGCAGTATTTT
NA,TRBV6-5,NA,TRBJ2-1,CASTLPVYNEQFF,TGTGCCAGCACTCTACCAGTATACAATGAGCAGTTCTTC
NA,TRBV18,TRBD1,TRBJ1-2,CASSSTGVRGDYTF,TGTGCCAGCTCATCTACCGGGGTCAGGGGGGACTACACCTTC
NA,TRBV19,NA,TRBJ1-5,CASSPSDRKPQHF,TGTGCCAGTAGTCCTTCCGATCGAAAGCCCCAGCATTTT
once,TRBV5-1,TRBD1,TRBJ1-2,CASSTGTGNYGYTF,TGCGCCAGCAGCACCGGGACAGGGAACTATGGCTACACCTTC
NA,TRBV21-1,NA,TRBJ2-2,CASSKALAGTGELFF,TGTGCCAGCAGCAAGGCCCTAGCGGGGACCGGGGAGCTGTTTTTT
NA,TRBV5-1,NA,TRBJ2-1,CASYSPPSYNEQFF,TGCGCCAGTTATTCCCCGCCCTCCTACAATGAGCAGTTCTTC
NA,TRBV5-4,TRBD1,TRBJ1-2,CAAGTGPLYGYTF,TGTGCCGCTGGGACAGGGCCACTCTATGGCTACACCTTC
NA,TRBV6-6,TRBD1,TRBJ2-1,CASFTRLGQVF,TGTGCCAGCTTTACTAGATTGGGACAGGTCTTC
NA,TRBV6-2/TRBV6-3,NA,TRBJ1-1,CASSYYATEAFF,TGTGCCAGCAGTTACTATGCCACTGAAGCTTTCTTT
NA,TRBV6-5,TRBD1,TRBJ1-1,CASSPTGATEAFF,TGTGCCAGCAGTCCGACAGGGGCGACTGAAGCTTTCTTT
NA,TRBV14,NA,TRBJ1-3,CASSQDRITGNTIYF,TGTGCCAGCAGCCAAGACAGAATCACTGGAAACACCATATATTTT
NA,TRBV6-5,NA,TRBJ1-6,CASGDPISYNSPLHF,TGTGCCAGCGGAGATCCGATCTCCTATAATTCACCCCTCCACTTT
NA,TRBV10-3,TRBD1,TRBJ1-1,CVTGRGGDTEAFF,TGTGTGACAGGTCGAGGGGGCGACACTGAAGCTTTCTTT
NA,TRBV18,NA,TRBJ1-5,CASSPAPLSNQPQHF,TGTGCCAGCTCACCAGCACCCCTGAGCAATCAGCCCCAGCATTTT
NA,TRBV6-5,NA,TRBJ1-2,CASSYSLVEGDGYTF,TGTGCCAGCAGTTACTCTCTGGTGGAGGGGGATGGCTACACCTTC
once,TRBV15,TRBD2,TRBJ2-2,CATSRPRRETGELFF,TGTGCCACCAGCAGGCCCAGGCGGGAGACCGGGGAGCTGTTTTTT
NA,TRBV7-9,NA,TRBJ1-1,CASSGDRFEAFF,TGTGCCAGCAGCGGCGACAGGTTTGAAGCTTTCTTT
NA,TRBV7-9,TRBD2,TRBJ2-3,CASSLSSGSLTDTQYF,TGTGCCAGCAGCTTGTCCAGCGGGAGCCTCACAGATACGCAGTATTTT
NA,TRBV7-2,TRBD2,TRBJ2-7,CASSSQGTRMYEQYF,TGTGCCAGCAGCTCCCAGGGGACTAGGATGTACGAGCAGTACTTC
NA,TRBV19,TRBD1,TRBJ1-1,CASSSRQGEAFF,TGTGCCAGTAGTAGCCGACAGGGTGAAGCTTTCTTT
few,TRBV3-1/TRBV3-2,NA,TRBJ1-3,CASSQVSPLGISGNTIYF,TGTGCCAGCAGCCAAGTGTCCCCCTTGGGGATCTCTGGAAACACCATATATTTT
NA,TRBV7-9,NA,TRBJ1-1,CASSPQGWGTEAFF,TGTGCCAGCAGCCCTCAGGGGTGGGGGACTGAAGCTTTCTTT
NA,TRBV5-1,TRBD2,TRBJ2-1,CASIISGEGHEQFF,TGCGCCAGCATCATTAGCGGGGAGGGCCATGAGCAGTTCTTC
NA,TRBV2,NA,TRBJ2-3,CASSGRLVGGTDTQYF,TGTGCCAGCAGCGGCCGACTAGTAGGGGGCACAGATACGCAGTATTTT
once,TRBV12-3/TRBV12-4,NA,TRBJ1-6,CASSQGSDSPLHF,TGTGCCAGCAGTCAGGGGTCGGATTCACCCCTCCACTTT
few,TRBV24-1,TRBD1,TRBJ2-1,CATSSDRGNEQFF,TGTGCCACCAGCTCGGACAGGGGGAATGAGCAGTTCTTC
NA,TRBV6-1,NA,TRBJ2-3,CASSEAGQSTDTQYF,TGTGCCAGCAGTGAAGCCGGACAGAGCACAGATACGCAGTATTTT
NA,TRBV4-3,TRBD2,TRBJ2-1,CASSQDGSGGVYNEQFF,TGCGCCAGCAGCCAAGATGGGTCGGGGGGAGTTTACAATGAGCAGTTCTTC
few,TRBV9,NA,TRBJ2-7,CASSVATGTDYEQYF,TGTGCCAGCAGCGTAGCTACCGGGACTGACTACGAGCAGTACTTC
NA,TRBV6-5,NA,TRBJ1-1,CASSYSRGWADTEAFF,TGTGCCAGCAGTTACTCCCGGGGTTGGGCGGACACTGAAGCTTTCTTT
NA,TRBV18,NA,TRBJ2-7,CASSPSAGASYEQYF,TGTGCCAGCTCACCTTCGGCAGGAGCCTCCTACGAGCAGTACTTC
NA,TRBV7-3,NA,TRBJ2-1,CASSPRGSRLHNEQFF,TGTGCCAGCAGCCCCCGGGGGAGTAGACTCCACAATGAGCAGTTCTTC
NA,TRBV4-2,TRBD2,TRBJ2-3,CASSQVPGLAGGGGATDTQYF,TGTGCCAGCAGCCAAGTACCCGGGCTAGCGGGAGGGGGGGGCGCCACAGATACGCAGTATTTT
NA,TRBV7-3,NA,TRBJ2-5,CASSAGDRQETQYF,TGTGCCAGCAGCGCAGGGGACCGGCAAGAGACCCAGTACTTC
NA,TRBV29-1,NA,TRBJ1-2,CSVVRTDGYTF,TGCAGCGTTGTCAGAACAGATGGCTACACCTTC
NA,TRBV5-1,TRBD1,TRBJ1-6,CASSLGGTGSSPLHF,TGCGCCAGCAGCTTGGGTGGGACAGGTTCTTCACCCCTCCACTTT
NA,TRBV6-6,NA,TRBJ2-7,CASTLGGGFRYEQYF,TGTGCCAGCACCCTAGGCGGCGGGTTCAGATACGAGCAGTACTTC
few,TRBV18,NA,TRBJ2-7,CASSPTLSWVGNEQYF,TGTGCCAGCTCACCCACACTTAGCTGGGTTGGGAACGAGCAGTACTTC
NA,TRBV14,NA,TRBJ1-2,CASSRGALSYGYTF,TGTGCCAGCAGCCGGGGGGCCCTGTCCTATGGCTACACCTTC
once,TRBV24-1,NA,TRBJ2-7,CATSERPWGEQYF,TGTGCCACCAGTGAGAGGCCTTGGGGCGAGCAGTACTTC
NA,TRBV2,TRBD1,TRBJ1-3,CASTRTGGGGNTIYF,TGTGCCAGCACCAGAACAGGGGGCGGTGGAAACACCATATATTTT
medium-sized,TRBV6-4,TRBD2,TRBJ2-1,CASSATSGRDEQFF,TGTGCCAGCAGTGCGACTAGCGGGAGGGATGAGCAGTTCTTC
few,TRBV5-1,NA,TRBJ1-5,CASSLGTENQPQHF,TGCGCCAGCAGCCTGGGGACGGAAAATCAGCCCCAGCATTTT
NA,TRBV5-1,TRBD1,TRBJ2-7,CASSPPRQGYEQYF,TGCGCCAGCAGTCCCCCGAGACAGGGCTACGAGCAGTACTTC
NA,TRBV3-1/TRBV3-2,NA,TRBJ2-7,CASSQSGREQYF,TGTGCCAGCAGCCAATCGGGGCGGGAGCAGTACTTC
NA,TRBV19,NA,TRBJ2-2,CASSILTANTGELFF,TGTGCCAGTAGTATACTGACGGCGAACACCGGGGAGCTGTTTTTT
NA,TRBV28,NA,TRBJ1-6,CASSLGGRRYNSPLHF,TGTGCCAGCAGTTTAGGGGGGCGGAGGTATAATTCACCCCTCCACTTT
once,TRBV4-3,NA,TRBJ2-3,CASSQDLPASGSTDTQYF,TGCGCCAGCAGCCAAGATTTACCGGCCAGCGGCAGCACAGATACGCAGTATTTT
NA,TRBV6-1,NA,TRBJ2-1,CASSTEEYNEQFF,TGTGCCAGCAGTACGGAGGAGTACAATGAGCAGTTCTTC
NA,TRBV4-1,TRBD2,TRBJ2-1,CASSQGLAEPEQFF,TGCGCCAGCAGCCAAGGTCTAGCGGAACCCGAGCAGTTCTTC
NA,TRBV11-2,NA,TRBJ2-7,CASSLDGGPYEQYF,TGTGCCAGCAGCTTAGACGGTGGACCTTACGAGCAGTACTTC
NA,TRBV12-3/TRBV12-4,NA,TRBJ1-2,CASRRDGPYGYTF,TGTGCCAGCAGACGGGACGGTCCCTATGGCTACACCTTC
few,TRBV19,NA,TRBJ2-5,CATATGGVLKETQYF,TGTGCCACAGCGACCGGTGGGGTGTTGAAAGAGACCCAGTACTTC